This note documents a single T cell receptor beta chain sequence. Its specificity is unknown. The study enrolled healthy HIV-negative adults without recent acute infections or vaccinations as donors. The CDR3 runs to 15 residues. The germline gives CDR1 SGHTA, CDR2 FQGTGA. After removal of 2 bases from V and 0 bases from J, the junction contained 0 bases not matched to a gene. Profiled with immunoSEQ multiplex PCR; TCRdb holds only in-frame clones, not every one. The data contain hundreds of thousands of clones, 90% to 97% of them seen just once; the ten biggest clones take up roughly 0.06%. These data are taken from a study of shared clonotypes between healthy human individuals. Study-wide results and limits: Generation probabilities of non-shared clonotypes were lower (relative to those shared by all four donors). It was the few donors that limited the genetic and exposure-history diversity represented. Sharing of clonotypes among donors was expected to vary with sequencing depth.

This rearrangement joins TRBV7-3 to TRBJ2-7; TRBD2 matches at 11 bases. The receptor was derived from a woman aged 30 to 39 in good health. Sequenced material: naive CD4+ T cells sorted from blood. Subset in this sample: CD45RA+ positively selected. The CDR3 DNA sequence: TGTGCCAGCAGCTTAGGGACTAGCGGCTCCTACGAGCAGTACTTC. Translating gives CASSLGTSGSYEQYF.